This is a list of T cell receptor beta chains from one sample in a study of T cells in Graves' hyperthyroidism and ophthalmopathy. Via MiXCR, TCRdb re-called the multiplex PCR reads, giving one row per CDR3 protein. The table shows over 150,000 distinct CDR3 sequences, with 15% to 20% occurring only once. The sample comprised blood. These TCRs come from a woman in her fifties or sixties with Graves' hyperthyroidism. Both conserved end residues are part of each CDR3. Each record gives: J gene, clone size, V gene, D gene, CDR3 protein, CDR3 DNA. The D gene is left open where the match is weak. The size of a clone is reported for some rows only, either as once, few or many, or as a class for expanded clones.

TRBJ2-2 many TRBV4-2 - CASRKVAGELFF TGTGCCAGCAGAAAGGTTGCCGGGGAGCTGTTTTTT
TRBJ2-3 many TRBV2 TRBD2 CVSSDTSGPQYF TGTGTCAGCAGTGATACTAGCGGGCCGCAGTATTTT
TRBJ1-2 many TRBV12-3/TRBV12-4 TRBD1 CASSTGGRTGGRYGYTF TGTGCCAGCTCCACAGGGGGGCGGACAGGGGGAAGATATGGCTACACCTTC
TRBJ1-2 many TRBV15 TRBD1 CATSDRDREFGYTF TGTGCCACCAGCGACCGGGACAGGGAGTTTGGCTACACCTTC
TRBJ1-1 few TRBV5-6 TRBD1 CASSPRDRTYTEAFF TGTGCCAGCAGCCCACGGGACAGGACCTACACTGAAGCTTTCTTT
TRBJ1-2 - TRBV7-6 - CASSSTSLDGLYTF TGTGCCAGCAGCTCGACCTCATTGGACGGACTCTACACCTTC
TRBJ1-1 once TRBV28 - CASSFGRGVTEAFF TGTGCCAGCAGTTTTGGTCGGGGGGTCACTGAAGCTTTCTTT
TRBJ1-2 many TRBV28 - CASSLLTAGYTF TGTGCCAGCAGTTTGCTGACGGCTGGCTACACCTTC
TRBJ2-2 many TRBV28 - CASSSPPGRGELFF TGTGCCAGCAGTTCCCCCCCCGGACGCGGGGAGCTGTTTTTT
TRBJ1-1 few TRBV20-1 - CSATGSLGAFF TGCAGTGCTACAGGGAGCCTGGGGGCTTTCTTT
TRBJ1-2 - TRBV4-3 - CASSQEGTWEPGANYGYTF TGCGCCAGCAGCCAAGAGGGGACGTGGGAGCCCGGGGCTAACTATGGCTACACCTTC
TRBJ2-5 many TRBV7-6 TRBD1 CASSLTSIQGARETQYF TGTGCCAGCAGCTTAACGTCCATACAGGGGGCGAGAGAGACCCAGTACTTC
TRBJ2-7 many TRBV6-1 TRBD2 CASQTAGDAYEQYF TGTGCCAGCCAAACAGCGGGGGATGCCTACGAGCAGTACTTC
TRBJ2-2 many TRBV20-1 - CSAKSGNTGELFF TGCAGTGCTAAATCGGGGAACACCGGGGAGCTGTTTTTT
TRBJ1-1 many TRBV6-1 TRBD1 CASIGQGFNTEAFF TGTGCCAGCATCGGACAGGGGTTTAACACTGAAGCTTTCTTT
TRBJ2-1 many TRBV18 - CASSPHANEQFF TGTGCCAGCTCACCACACGCAAATGAGCAGTTCTTC
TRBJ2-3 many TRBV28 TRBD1 CASTDRGDLADTQYF TGTGCCAGCACCGACAGGGGAGATTTGGCAGATACGCAGTATTTT
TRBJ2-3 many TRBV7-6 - CASSPLRGLVTDTQYF TGTGCCAGCAGCCCCCTAAGGGGTTTGGTCACAGATACGCAGTATTTT
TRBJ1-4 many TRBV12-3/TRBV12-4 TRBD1 CASSPTGFVEKLFF TGTGCCAGCAGTCCGACAGGGTTTGTGGAAAAACTGTTTTTT
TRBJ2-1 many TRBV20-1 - CSALIDRYNEQFF TGCAGTGCCCTGATTGACAGATACAATGAGCAGTTCTTC
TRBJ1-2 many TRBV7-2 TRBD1 CASSQTGTVDYGYTF TGTGCCAGCAGCCAAACCGGGACAGTCGACTATGGCTACACCTTC
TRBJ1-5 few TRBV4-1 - CASSQVGQLNQPQHF TGCGCCAGCAGCCAAGTTGGTCAGCTAAATCAGCCCCAGCATTTT
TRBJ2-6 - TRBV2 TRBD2 CASNIIAGDGSGANVLTF TGTGCCAGCAATATTATAGCGGGCGACGGCTCTGGGGCCAACGTCCTGACTTTC
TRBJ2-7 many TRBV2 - CASSDIVDRDAHYEQYF TGTGCCAGCAGTGACATCGTGGACCGGGACGCCCACTACGAGCAGTACTTC
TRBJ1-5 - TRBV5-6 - CASSLGQLNNQPQHF TGTGCCAGCAGCTTGGGGCAGTTGAACAATCAGCCCCAGCATTTT
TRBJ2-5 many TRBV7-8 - CASSLGGTKETQYF TGTGCCAGCAGCTTAGGGGGAACCAAGGAGACCCAGTACTTC
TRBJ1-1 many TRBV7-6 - CASSLDPSNTEAFF TGTGCCAGCAGCTTAGATCCCTCGAACACTGAAGCTTTCTTT
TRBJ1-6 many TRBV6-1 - CASKVPGNSPLHF TGTGCCAGCAAGGTCCCGGGAAATTCACCCCTCCACTTT
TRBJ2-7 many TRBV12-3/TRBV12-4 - CASSPRVGGYEQYF TGTGCCAGCAGTCCCCGGGTAGGAGGCTACGAGCAGTACTTC
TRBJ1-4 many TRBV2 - CASSDTREKLFF TGTGCCAGCAGTGATACGAGGGAAAAACTGTTTTTT
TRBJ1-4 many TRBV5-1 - CASSRGTNNEKLFF TGCGCCAGCAGCCGTGGGACCAATAATGAAAAACTGTTTTTT
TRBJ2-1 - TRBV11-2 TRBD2 CASSLRLAGNEQFF TGTGCCAGCAGCCTAAGACTAGCGGGGAATGAGCAGTTCTTC
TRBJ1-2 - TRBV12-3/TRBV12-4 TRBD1 CASSSSLDRGGYGYTF TGTGCCAGCAGCTCCTCCTTGGACAGGGGAGGCTATGGCTACACCTTC